This T cell receptor beta chain was identified during a study of T-cell memory formation after mild COVID-19. This clonotype was seen a handful of times. Trimming cost V 1 base and J 2 bases; bases outside gene matches: 8. This CDR3 region has 17 residues. Germline V lookup: CDR1 LNHNV, CDR2 YYDKDF (reference sequence). 5'RACE primed from the constant segment yielded TCR alpha and TCR beta cDNA libraries bearing sample barcodes and UMIs. TCRdb fed the 5' RACE reads into MiXCR, producing one record per CDR3 protein. Of about 500,000 distinct CDR3 sequences listed, over 20% are singletons. The clonotype comes from an adult woman who had mild COVID-19 (a few samples of this study predate the infection). Cell type and time point are not known. Input material: PBMCs or a T cell subset sorted from them (not recorded which). The chain carries TRBV15 and TRBJ2-3, with 8 positions matching TRBD2. The CDR3 is CATSRAPAGGNTDTQYF. The CDR3 DNA sequence: TGTGCCACCAGCAGAGCCCCTGCGGGGGGAAACACAGATACGCAGTATTTT. Drawing the rest from reference TRBV15 and TRBJ2-3, the complete variable domain is DAMVIQNPRYQVTQFGKPVTLSCSQTLNHNVMYWYQQKSSQAPKLLFHYYDKDFNNEADTPDNFQSRRPNTSFCFLDIRSPGLGDTAMYLCATSRAPAGGNTDTQYFGPGTRLTVL.